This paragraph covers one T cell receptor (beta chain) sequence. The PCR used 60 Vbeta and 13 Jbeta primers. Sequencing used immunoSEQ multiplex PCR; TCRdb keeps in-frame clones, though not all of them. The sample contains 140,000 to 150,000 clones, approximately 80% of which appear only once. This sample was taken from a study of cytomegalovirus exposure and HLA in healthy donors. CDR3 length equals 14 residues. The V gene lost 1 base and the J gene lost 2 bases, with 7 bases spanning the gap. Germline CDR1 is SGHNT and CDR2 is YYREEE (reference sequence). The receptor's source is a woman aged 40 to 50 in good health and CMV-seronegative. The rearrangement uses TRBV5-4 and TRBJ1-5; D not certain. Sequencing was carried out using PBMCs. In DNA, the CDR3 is TGTGCCAGCAGCTTGATTTGCGGCAATCAGCCCCAGCATTTT. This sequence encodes CASSLICGNQPQHF.